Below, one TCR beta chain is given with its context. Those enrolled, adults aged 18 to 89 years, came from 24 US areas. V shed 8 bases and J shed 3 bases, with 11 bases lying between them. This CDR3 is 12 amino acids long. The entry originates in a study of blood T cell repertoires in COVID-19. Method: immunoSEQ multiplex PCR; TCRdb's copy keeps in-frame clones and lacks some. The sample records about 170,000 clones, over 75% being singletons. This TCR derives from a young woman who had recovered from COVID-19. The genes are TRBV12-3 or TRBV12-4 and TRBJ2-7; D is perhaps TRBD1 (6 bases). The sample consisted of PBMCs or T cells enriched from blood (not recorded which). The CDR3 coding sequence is TGTGCCAGCTCCTTGACAGGCTACGAGCAGTACTTC. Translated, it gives CASSLTGYEQYF.